This is a list of T cell receptor beta chains from one sample in a study of identical twins. TCRdb re-called the 5' RACE reads with MiXCR, one entry per CDR3 protein. The sample shows approximately 600,000 distinct CDR3 sequences, 9.6% of them seen only once. The same sample was also studied in work on yellow fever vaccine responses in identical twins.

The sequencing input was PBMCs. The source is a woman under 30 in good health. CDR3s include the opening cysteine and the closing phenylalanine or tryptophan. A D gene is named only where the DNA matches it firmly. Where a row states a size, it is once, few, many or the class of an expanded clone; other rows omit it.

clone size	J gene	D gene	V gene	CDR3 protein	CDR3 DNA
many	TRBJ2-7	.	TRBV10-1	CASSDQYYEQYF	TGCGCCAGCAGTGACCAATACTACGAGCAGTACTTC
few	TRBJ2-1	TRBD1	TRBV25-1	CASSVKGQGPGNEQFF	TGTGCCAGCAGTGTTAAAGGACAGGGGCCTGGCAATGAGCAGTTCTTC
few	TRBJ1-2	.	TRBV12-3/TRBV12-4	CASSQLSHYGYTF	TGTGCCAGCAGTCAGTTGTCCCACTATGGCTACACCTTC
many	TRBJ2-5	.	TRBV24-1	CATSDLQKAQYF	TGTGCCACCAGTGATTTGCAAAAGGCCCAGTACTTC
.	TRBJ2-4	TRBD1	TRBV24-1	CATSDQNPGQGTNIQYF	TGTGCCACCAGTGACCAGAATCCGGGACAGGGGACAAACATTCAGTACTTC
few	TRBJ2-7	TRBD2	TRBV30	CAWSGRGPRRASGSSYEQYF	TGTGCCTGGAGTGGACGTGGTCCCCGACGGGCTAGCGGGAGCTCCTACGAGCAGTACTTC
.	TRBJ1-2	TRBD1	TRBV2	CASSTSTGTGGSGYTF	TGTGCCAGCAGTACCTCTACCGGGACAGGGGGTAGTGGCTACACCTTC
.	TRBJ2-1	TRBD2	TRBV2	CASSVRLAGEQFF	TGTGCCAGCAGTGTAAGACTAGCCGGTGAGCAGTTCTTC
.	TRBJ2-1	TRBD2	TRBV20-1	CSARDLGGSYNEQFF	TGCAGTGCTAGAGATCTGGGGGGGTCCTACAATGAGCAGTTCTTC
.	TRBJ2-2	TRBD1	TRBV3-1	CASSKSGTGVHGELFF	TGTGCCAGCAGCAAATCCGGGACAGGGGTGCACGGGGAGCTGTTTTTT
.	TRBJ2-1	.	TRBV20-1	CSAARGAGVNEQFF	TGCAGTGCCGCCAGGGGGGCCGGGGTCAATGAGCAGTTCTTC
many	TRBJ1-6	.	TRBV20-1	CSAIQTEQGVWGSPLHF	TGCAGTGCTATACAGACCGAGCAGGGAGTCTGGGGTTCACCCCTCCACTTT
.	TRBJ2-5	.	TRBV7-2	CASSRTWHAQETQYF	TGTGCCAGCAGCCGAACGTGGCATGCGCAAGAGACCCAGTACTTC
many	TRBJ2-5	.	TRBV5-1	CASSKWDPQETQYF	TGCGCCAGCAGCAAATGGGACCCTCAAGAGACCCAGTACTTC
.	TRBJ2-5	TRBD2	TRBV20-1	CSAREGLAGVQETQYF	TGCAGTGCTAGAGAAGGACTAGCGGGAGTTCAAGAGACCCAGTACTTC
few	TRBJ2-4	.	TRBV28	CASSFGDERLVAKNIQYF	TGTGCCAGCAGTTTTGGGGACGAACGACTAGTAGCCAAAAACATTCAGTACTTC
.	TRBJ2-1	TRBD2	TRBV2	CASTGLAGDSYNEQFF	TGTGCCAGCACGGGACTAGCGGGGGACTCCTACAATGAGCAGTTCTTC
many	TRBJ2-7	.	TRBV20-1	CSAMESRDYEQYF	TGCAGTGCCATGGAGAGTCGGGACTACGAGCAGTACTTC
few	TRBJ1-1	.	TRBV7-2	CASSLGRGKNTEAFF	TGTGCCAGCAGCTTAGGTAGAGGAAAGAACACTGAAGCTTTCTTT
.	TRBJ1-2	.	TRBV5-1	CASSLRDVYGYTF	TGCGCCAGCAGCTTGCGGGACGTCTATGGCTACACCTTC
.	TRBJ2-7	.	TRBV3-1	CASSQEMGREQYF	TGTGCCAGCAGCCAAGAAATGGGCAGGGAGCAGTACTTC
once	TRBJ2-7	.	TRBV7-6	CASTPGPRGYEQYF	TGTGCCAGCACCCCGGGTCCTCGGGGATACGAGCAGTACTTC
few	TRBJ1-1	.	TRBV30	CAWSVAEWDLNTEAFF	TGTGCCTGGAGTGTAGCCGAGTGGGATTTGAACACTGAAGCTTTCTTT
few	TRBJ2-7	.	TRBV6-1	CASSPDRNYEQYF	TGTGCCAGCAGCCCGGACAGAAACTACGAGCAGTACTTC
few	TRBJ2-1	TRBD1	TRBV5-1	CASRAVRDRGGSKSYNEQFF	TGCGCCAGCAGGGCCGTTAGGGACAGGGGTGGTTCGAAGTCCTACAATGAGCAGTTCTTC
.	TRBJ2-7	.	TRBV6-2/TRBV6-3	CASSSPRVTQYEQYF	TGTGCCAGCAGTAGCCCTCGGGTGACCCAATACGAGCAGTACTTC
few	TRBJ2-2	.	TRBV7-9	CASMRRQLTGELFF	TGTGCCAGCATGAGGAGACAGCTAACCGGGGAGCTGTTTTTT
.	TRBJ2-4	.	TRBV20-1	CSAWGHNLKNIQYF	TGCAGTGCTTGGGGGCATAACCTAAAAAACATTCAGTACTTC
many	TRBJ1-2	.	TRBV3-1	CASSQGTVNYGYTF	TGTGCCAGCAGCCAAGGGACAGTAAACTATGGCTACACCTTC
.	TRBJ2-3	TRBD2	TRBV27	CASSLSGGRPTDTQYF	TGTGCCAGCAGTTTATCTGGCGGGAGGCCCACAGATACGCAGTATTTT
few	TRBJ1-1	.	TRBV6-2/TRBV6-3	CASSFLAGRGVVTEAFF	TGTGCCAGCAGTTTCCTGGCGGGTAGGGGGGTCGTCACTGAAGCTTTCTTT
many	TRBJ2-3	.	TRBV7-8	CASSLGGILDRKHTQYF	TGTGCCAGCAGCTTAGGAGGTATTCTGGACAGAAAGCATACGCAGTATTTT